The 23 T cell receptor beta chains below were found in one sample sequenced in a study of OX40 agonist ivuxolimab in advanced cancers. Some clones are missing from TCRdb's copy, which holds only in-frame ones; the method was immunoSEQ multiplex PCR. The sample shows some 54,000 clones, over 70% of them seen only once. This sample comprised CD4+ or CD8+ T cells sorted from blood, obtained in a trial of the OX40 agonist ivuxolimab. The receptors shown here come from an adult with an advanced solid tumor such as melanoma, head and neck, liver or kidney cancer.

The CDR3 loop is CASSHPGLGAYEQYF. CDR3 coding DNA: TGTGCCAGCTCACACCCGGGACTAGGGGCCTACGAGCAGTACTTC. The V and J genes are TRBV18 and TRBJ2-7; 8 bases line up with TRBD2. The CDR3 extends over 15 amino acids. Germline assignment: CDR1 KGHSH and CDR2 LQKENI. Trimming took 4 bases from V and 2 from J; bases not matched to a gene: 7.

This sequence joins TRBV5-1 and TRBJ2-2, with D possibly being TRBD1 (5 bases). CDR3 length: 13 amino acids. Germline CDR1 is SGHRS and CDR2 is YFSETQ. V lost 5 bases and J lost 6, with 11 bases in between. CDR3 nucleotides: TGCGCCAGCAGTCGTGACAGTCCCGGGGAGCTGTTTTTT. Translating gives CASSRDSPGELFF.

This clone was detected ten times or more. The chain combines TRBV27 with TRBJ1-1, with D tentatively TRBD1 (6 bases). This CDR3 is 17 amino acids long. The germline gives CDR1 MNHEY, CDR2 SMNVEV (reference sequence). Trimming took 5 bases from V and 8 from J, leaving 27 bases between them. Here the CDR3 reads CASSIWRAGALNTEAFF. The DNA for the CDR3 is TGTGCCAGCAGTATATGGCGAGCAGGGGCGCTAAATACGGAAGCTTTCTTT.

The CDR3 is CASSLAPGQGYTDTQYF. DNA of the CDR3: TGCGCCAGCAGCTTGGCCCCAGGACAGGGATACACAGATACGCAGTATTTT. The rearrangement joins TRBV5-1 to TRBJ2-3, with 8 bases fitting TRBD1. Germline loops: CDR1 SGHRS, CDR2 YFSETQ. The V and J ends lost 0 bases and 2 bases, in that order; junction bases with no gene match: 8. The CDR3 contains 17 residues. Filled out from reference TRBV5-1 and TRBJ2-3, the complete variable domain reads KAGVTQTPRYLIKTRGQQVTLSCSPISGHRSVSWYQQTPGQGLQFLFEYFSETQRNKGNFPGRFSGRQFSNSRSEMNVSTLELGDSALYLCASSLAPGQGYTDTQYFGPGTRLTVL.

CDR3 residues: CASSMGLYAGTDTQYF. Written as DNA, the CDR3 is TGTGCCAGTAGTATGGGGCTATACGCTGGCACAGATACGCAGTATTTT. J is TRBJ2-3 and V is TRBV19; D perhaps matches TRBD1 (5 bases). This CDR3 spans 16 amino acids. V lost 3 bases and J 1 base, leaving 14 bases between the germline ends. Germline loops: CDR1 LNHDA, CDR2 SQIVND (reference sequence).

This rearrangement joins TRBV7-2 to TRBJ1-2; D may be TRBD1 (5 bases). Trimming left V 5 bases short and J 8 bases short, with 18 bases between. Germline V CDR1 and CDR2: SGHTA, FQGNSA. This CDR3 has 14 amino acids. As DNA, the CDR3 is TGTGCCAGCAGCCCCGTAGGGGTTTCTGGGGGCTACACCTTC. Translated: CASSPVGVSGGYTF. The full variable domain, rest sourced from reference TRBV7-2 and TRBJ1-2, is GAGVSQSPSNKVTEKGKDVELRCDPISGHTALYWYRQSLGQGLEFLIYFQGNSAPDKSGLPSDRFSAERTGGSVSTLTIQRTQQEDSAVYLCASSPVGVSGGYTFGSGTRLTVV.

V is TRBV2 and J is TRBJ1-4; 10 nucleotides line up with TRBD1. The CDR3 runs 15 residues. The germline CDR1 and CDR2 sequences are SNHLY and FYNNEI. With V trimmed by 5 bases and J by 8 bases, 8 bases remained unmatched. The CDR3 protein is CASSRDRGLGEKLFF. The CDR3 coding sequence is TGTGCCAGCAGTCGGGACAGGGGATTGGGGGAAAAACTGTTTTTT.

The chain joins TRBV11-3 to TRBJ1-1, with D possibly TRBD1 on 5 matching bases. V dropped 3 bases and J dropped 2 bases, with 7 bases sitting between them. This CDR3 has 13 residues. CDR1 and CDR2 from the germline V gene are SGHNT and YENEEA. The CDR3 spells CASSLTANTEAFF. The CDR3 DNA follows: TGTGCCAGCAGCTTGACAGCCAACACTGAAGCTTTCTTT.

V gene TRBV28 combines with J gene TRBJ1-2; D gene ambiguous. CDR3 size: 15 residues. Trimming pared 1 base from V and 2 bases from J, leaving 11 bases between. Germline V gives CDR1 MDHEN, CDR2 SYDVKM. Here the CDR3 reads CASSLYRGGNYGYTF. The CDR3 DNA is TGTGCCAGCAGTTTATATCGGGGAGGGAACTATGGCTACACCTTC.

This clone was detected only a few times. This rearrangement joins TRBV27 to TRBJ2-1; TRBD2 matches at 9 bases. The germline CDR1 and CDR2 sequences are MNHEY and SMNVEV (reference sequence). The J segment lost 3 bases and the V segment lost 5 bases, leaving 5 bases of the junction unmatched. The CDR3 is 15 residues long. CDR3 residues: CASSPLAGVYNEQFF. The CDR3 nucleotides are TGTGCCAGCAGTCCGTTAGCGGGAGTCTACAATGAGCAGTTCTTC.

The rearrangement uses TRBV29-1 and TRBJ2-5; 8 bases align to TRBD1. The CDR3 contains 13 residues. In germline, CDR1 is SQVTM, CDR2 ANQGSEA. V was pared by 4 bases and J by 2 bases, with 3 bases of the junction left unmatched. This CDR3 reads CSVAGTGQETQYF. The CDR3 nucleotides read TGCAGCGTTGCCGGGACAGGTCAAGAGACCCAGTACTTC.

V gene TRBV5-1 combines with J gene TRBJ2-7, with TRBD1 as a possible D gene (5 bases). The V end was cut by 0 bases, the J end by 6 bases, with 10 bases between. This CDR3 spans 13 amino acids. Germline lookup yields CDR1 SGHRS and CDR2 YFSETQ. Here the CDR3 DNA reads TGCGCCAGCAGCTTGGCCACAGGTGCCGAGCAGTACTTC. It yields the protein CASSLATGAEQYF.

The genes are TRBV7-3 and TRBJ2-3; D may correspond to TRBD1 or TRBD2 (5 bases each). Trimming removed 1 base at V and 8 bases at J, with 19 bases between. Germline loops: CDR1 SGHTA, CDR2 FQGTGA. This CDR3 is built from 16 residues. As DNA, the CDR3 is TGTGCCAGCAGCTTAAGGAGCCCCGGGACCCCTGGTACGCAGTATTTT. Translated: CASSLRSPGTPGTQYF.

The CDR3 nucleotides are TGTGCCAGTAGTATCAGGAGGGGAATGAACACTGAAGCTTTCTTT. This translates into CASSIRRGMNTEAFF. V gene TRBV19 combines with J gene TRBJ1-1, with D tentatively TRBD1 (5 bases). V was shortened by 3 bases and J by 0 bases, with 11 bases between the two germline ends. This CDR3 region has 15 residues. Germline CDR1 reads LNHDA; CDR2 reads SQIVND (reference sequence).

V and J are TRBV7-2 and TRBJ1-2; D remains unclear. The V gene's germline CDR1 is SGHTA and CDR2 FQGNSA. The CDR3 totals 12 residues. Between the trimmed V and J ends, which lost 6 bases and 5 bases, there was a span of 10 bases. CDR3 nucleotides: TGTGCCAGCAGGGCGACGGGATATGGCTACACCTTC. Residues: CASRATGYGYTF. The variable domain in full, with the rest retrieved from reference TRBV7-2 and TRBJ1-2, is GAGVSQSPSNKVTEKGKDVELRCDPISGHTALYWYRQSLGQGLEFLIYFQGNSAPDKSGLPSDRFSAERTGGSVSTLTIQRTQQEDSAVYLCASRATGYGYTFGSGTRLTVV.

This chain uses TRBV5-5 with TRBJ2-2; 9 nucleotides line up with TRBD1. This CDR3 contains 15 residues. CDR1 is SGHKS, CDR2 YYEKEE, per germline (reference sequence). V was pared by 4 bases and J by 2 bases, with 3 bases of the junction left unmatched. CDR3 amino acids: CASSGTGPNTGELFF. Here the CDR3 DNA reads TGTGCCAGCAGCGGGACAGGGCCCAACACCGGGGAGCTGTTTTTT.

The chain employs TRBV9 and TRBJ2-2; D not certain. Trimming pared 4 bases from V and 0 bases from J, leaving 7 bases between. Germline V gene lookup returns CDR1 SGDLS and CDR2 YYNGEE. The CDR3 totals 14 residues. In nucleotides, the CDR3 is TGTGCCAGCAGCCCCGGCACGAACACCGGGGAGCTGTTTTTT. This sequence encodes CASSPGTNTGELFF.

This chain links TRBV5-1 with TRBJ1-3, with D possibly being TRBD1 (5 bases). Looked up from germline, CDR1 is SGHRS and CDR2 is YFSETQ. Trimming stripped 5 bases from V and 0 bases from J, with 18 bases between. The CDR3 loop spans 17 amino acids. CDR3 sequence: CASRREGRTLSGNTIYF. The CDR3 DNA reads TGCGCCAGCAGGCGTGAGGGACGGACCCTCTCTGGAAACACCATATATTTT.

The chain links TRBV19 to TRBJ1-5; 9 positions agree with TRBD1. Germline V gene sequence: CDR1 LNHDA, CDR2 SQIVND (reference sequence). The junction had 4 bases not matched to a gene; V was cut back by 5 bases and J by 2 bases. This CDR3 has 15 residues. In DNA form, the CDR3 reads TGTGCCAGTAGTGGGGGACAGGGAGGCAATCAGCCCCAGCATTTT. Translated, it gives CASSGGQGGNQPQHF. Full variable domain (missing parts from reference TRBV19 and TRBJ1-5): DGGITQSPKYLFRKEGQNVTLSCEQNLNHDAMYWYRQDPGQGLRLIYYSQIVNDFQKGDIAEGYSVSREKKESFPLTVTSAQKNPTAFYLCASSGGQGGNQPQHFGDGTRLSIL.

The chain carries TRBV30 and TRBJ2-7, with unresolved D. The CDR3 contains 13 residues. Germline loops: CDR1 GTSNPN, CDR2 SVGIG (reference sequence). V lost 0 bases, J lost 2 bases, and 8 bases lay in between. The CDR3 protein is CAWSVSGPYEQYF. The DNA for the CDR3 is TGTGCCTGGAGTGTAAGTGGGCCCTACGAGCAGTACTTC.

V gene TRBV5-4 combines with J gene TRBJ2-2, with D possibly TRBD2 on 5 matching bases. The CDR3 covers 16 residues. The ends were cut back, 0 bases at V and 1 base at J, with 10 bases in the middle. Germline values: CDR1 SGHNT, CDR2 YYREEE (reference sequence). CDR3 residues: CASSLGGGLNTGELFF. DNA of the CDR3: TGTGCCAGCAGCTTGGGCGGCGGGTTGAACACCGGGGAGCTGTTTTTT.

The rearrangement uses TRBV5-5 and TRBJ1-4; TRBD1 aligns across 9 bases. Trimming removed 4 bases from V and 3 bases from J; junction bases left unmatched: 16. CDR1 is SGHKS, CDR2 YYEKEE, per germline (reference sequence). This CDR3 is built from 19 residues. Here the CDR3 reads CASSPMGTPGQGSNEKLFF. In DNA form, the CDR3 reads TGTGCCAGCAGCCCTATGGGGACCCCGGGACAGGGTTCTAATGAAAAACTGTTTTTT.

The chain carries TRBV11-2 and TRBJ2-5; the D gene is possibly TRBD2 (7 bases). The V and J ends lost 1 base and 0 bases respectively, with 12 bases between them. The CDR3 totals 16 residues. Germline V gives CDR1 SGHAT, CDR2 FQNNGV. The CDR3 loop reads CASSLGRGLNQETQYF. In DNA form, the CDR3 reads TGTGCCAGCAGCTTAGGCAGGGGACTAAACCAAGAGACCCAGTACTTC. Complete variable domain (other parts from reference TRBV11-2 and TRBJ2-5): EAGVAQSPRYKIIEKRQSVAFWCNPISGHATLYWYQQILGQGPKLLIQFQNNGVVDDSQLPKDRFSAERLKGVDSTLKIQPAKLEDSAVYLCASSLGRGLNQETQYFGPGTRLLVL.